This is a list of T cell receptor beta chains from one sample in a study of memory CD8 T cells in hepatitis C reinfection. The repertoire was sequenced with immunoSEQ multiplex PCR; TCRdb's copy has only in-frame clones and lacks some. Here the sample spans about 50,000 clones, 85% to 90% being singletons. Sequencing was carried out using naive CD8+ T cells sorted from blood. These receptor sequences come from a man aged 18 to 30 with hepatitis C virus infection. Each CDR3 is given with its conserved first and last residue. The order of the fields is clone size, J gene, D gene, V gene, CDR3 DNA, CDR3 protein. The D gene is left open where the match is weak. Not all rows give a size; the values are once, few, many and, for expanded clones, a class.

size: -; J: TRBJ2-1; D: TRBD2; V: TRBV11-2; DNA: TGTGCCAGCAGCTCACCTTATAGCGGGGCCTACAATGAGCAGTTCTTC; CDR3: CASSSPYSGAYNEQFF
size: once; J: TRBJ1-1; D: -; V: TRBV6-5; DNA: TGTGCCAGCAGTGAACGGGGAAACACTGAAGCTTTCTTT; CDR3: CASSERGNTEAFF
size: -; J: TRBJ2-7; D: TRBD2; V: TRBV5-1; DNA: TGCGCCAGCAAACTAGCGGGAGGTCACTACGAGCAGTACTTC; CDR3: CASKLAGGHYEQYF
size: -; J: TRBJ2-1; D: TRBD2; V: TRBV6-5; DNA: TGTGCCAGCAGTTATTTTGGACTAGCAGAACACAATGAGCAGTTCTTC; CDR3: CASSYFGLAEHNEQFF
size: -; J: TRBJ2-5; D: TRBD2; V: TRBV27; DNA: TGTGCCAGCAGTTTATCTCCCGGACTAGCGGAATTAGAAGAGACCCAGTACTTC; CDR3: CASSLSPGLAELEETQYF
size: -; J: TRBJ1-3; D: TRBD1; V: TRBV5-6; DNA: TGTGCCAGCAGCACCGGGACAGGTACAAGCTCTGGAAACACCATATATTTT; CDR3: CASSTGTGTSSGNTIYF
size: -; J: TRBJ1-6; D: -; V: TRBV5-6; DNA: TGTGCCAGCAGCTCCCAGGGTTCCTATAATTCACCCCTCCACTTT; CDR3: CASSSQGSYNSPLHF
size: -; J: TRBJ1-1; D: -; V: TRBV6-6; DNA: TGTGCCAGCAGTAAACTGCCGGGGGTGGAGGCTTTCTTT; CDR3: CASSKLPGVEAFF
size: -; J: TRBJ1-1; D: TRBD1; V: TRBV4-1; DNA: TGCGCCAGCAGCCGGGGACAGGGCTCTGAAGCTTTCTTT; CDR3: CASSRGQGSEAFF
size: -; J: TRBJ2-1; D: TRBD1; V: TRBV11-2; DNA: TGTGCCAGCAGCTTACCGACAGGGCACAATGAGCAGTTCTTC; CDR3: CASSLPTGHNEQFF
size: -; J: TRBJ2-7; D: TRBD1; V: TRBV7-8; DNA: TGTGCCAGCAGCCAGGGACAGGGCATAAACGAGCAGTACTTC; CDR3: CASSQGQGINEQYF
size: -; J: TRBJ2-3; D: -; V: TRBV9; DNA: TGTGCCAGCAGCGTAGATAGCGAGGGACTCGCCCGCACAGATACGCAGTATTTT; CDR3: CASSVDSEGLARTDTQYF
size: once; J: TRBJ2-2; D: -; V: TRBV11-2; DNA: TGTGCCAGCAGCTTAGGAAGAGGGAACACCGGGGAGCTGTTTTTT; CDR3: CASSLGRGNTGELFF